This T cell receptor beta chain was observed in a study of T-cell reconstitution after alpha-beta-depleted transplantation in children (dated by TCRdb to the mid-2010s). A note on the overall study: Using TCR repertoire profiling, the study followed T-cell immune reconstitution in a quantitative way in children after TCRalphabeta/CD19-depleted allogeneic hematopoietic cell transplantation.

Beyond this particular receptor, the publication reports: The apparently early alphabetaT-cell count recovery about two months after transplant was reportedly dependent on only several hundred rapidly expanded clones derived from non-depleted graft cells. Hyperexpanded clone frequencies declined over subsequent months; after one year, T-cell counts and TCRbeta diversity were mostly attributed to newly produced T cells. In some patients, high TCRbeta diversity at day 60 was attributed to recipient T cells and intrathymic progenitors that had survived conditioning.

This clonotype is considered medium-sized (0.01 to 0.1%). What this receptor recognizes is not known. Base qualities are not recorded, but no much larger clone differs from it by a single base. For CDR1 and CDR2, the germline V gene lists MNHEY and SVGAGI. For this chain, trimming is 6 bases at the V end and 2 bases at the J end, and the number of junction bases without a gene match is 3. The CDR3, from cysteine to phenylalanine, totals 14 residues. Only CDR3 DNA is held: 42 bases, read in frame from base 1. Libraries were built with PCR. Sequencing took place on an Illumina HiSeq 2500. TCR libraries were prepared with molecular barcoding, using unique molecular identifiers to normalize TCRbeta repertoire quantification. TCRdb ran its own pipeline on the public reads, namely fastp trimming at Q25 and MiXCR clone calling, and kept in-frame beta chains. Each record represents a unique CDR3 protein, reported with the most common genes and DNA among its rows. A total of some 6,700 distinct CDR3 sequences appear in this sample, 16% of them only once. More than 14% of the sample is taken by the ten largest.

According to the study, the label for this sample's treatment or condition signals: allogeneic hematopoietic cell transplantation with graft depleted of TCRalphabeta T cells and CD19 B cells. TCRalphabeta/CD19-depleted allogeneic hematopoietic cell grafts were given to the transplant recipients, all of whom were children. The sequence was collected from a boy between 2 and 10 years old with acute lymphoblastic leukemia, due to receive a stem cell transplant. The chain was built from TRBV6-5 and TRBJ2-3; TRBD2 lines up with 9 middle nucleotides. The sample in question was PBMCs, obtained before TCRalphabeta/CD19-depleted stem cell transplant. The bases are TGTGCCAGCAGCCAGCGGGGGGCCACAGATACGCAGTATTTT. It encodes CASSQRGATDTQYF.